The sequence of this TCR beta chain was determined in a study of blood T cell repertoires in COVID-19. Study-wide background: Donors in the United States, Italy and Spain gave samples during acute or convalescent COVID-19.

Original data processing: The assay estimated nucleated cells by amplifying reference gene primers. Generated by immunoSEQ multiplex PCR, the TCRdb table keeps only in-frame clones and is missing some. The DNA gave D and trimming, while V, J and clone size come from that table. The profile covers more than 200,000 clones, with about 88% appearing a single time and roughly 4.9% taken by the ten largest. The CDR3 is 15 residues long. The J segment lost 1 base and the V segment lost 6 bases, leaving 5 bases of the junction unmatched. The V gene's germline CDR1 is SGHTA and CDR2 FQGTGA. The rearrangement uses TRBV7-3 and TRBJ2-2; 7 bases fit TRBD1. The sequence was obtained from a woman in her fifties or sixties with COVID-19, enrolled during active disease. Sequenced sample: peripheral blood. As DNA, the CDR3 is TGTGCCAGCAGGCAGGGGGTCCTGAACACCGGGGAGCTGTTTTTT. Translating gives CASRQGVLNTGELFF.